These 10 T cell receptor beta chains were all obtained from the same sample, sequenced in a study of T cell responses to AZD1222 COVID-19 vaccine. Here immunoSEQ multiplex PCR was the method, and the copy in TCRdb shows in-frame clones only, minus some. In the table there are 160,000 or so clones, around 93% of which are singletons. The sample in question was peripheral blood, obtained on day 0 of AZD1222 vaccination. The receptor set was obtained from an adult in good health.

V and J are TRBV30 and TRBJ1-5, with unresolved D. Trimming cost V 0 bases and J 4 bases, with 10 bases left between them. This CDR3 has 14 residues. Germline V gives CDR1 GTSNPN, CDR2 SVGIG (reference sequence). The CDR3 is CAWSVAGLNQPQHF. CDR3 in DNA: TGTGCCTGGAGTGTGGCTGGGCTGAATCAGCCCCAGCATTTT. The entire variable domain, with the rest obtained from reference TRBV30 and TRBJ1-5, is as follows: SQTIHQWPATLVQPVGSPLSLECTVEGTSNPNLYWYRQAAGRGLQLLFYSVGIGQISSEVPQNLSASRPQDRQFILSSKKLLLSDSGFYLCAWSVAGLNQPQHFGDGTRLSIL.

The rearrangement links TRBV25-1 to TRBJ1-4; D possibly corresponds to TRBD1 (6 bases). There are 12 residues in the CDR3. Germline-derived CDR1 and CDR2 are MGHDK and SYGVNS. Trimming removed 8 bases at V and 7 bases at J, with 11 bases between. CDR3 residues: CASGRGGEKLFF. The CDR3 nucleotides read TGTGCCAGCGGCAGGGGTGGTGAAAAACTGTTTTTT.

The V and J genes are TRBV6-6 and TRBJ2-3; 8 bases align to TRBD1. CDR1 MNHNY and CDR2 SVGAGI come from the germline V gene (reference sequence). The CDR3 covers 13 residues. Trimming at V came to 11 bases and at J to 1 base, leaving 5 bases not matched to a gene. The CDR3 coding sequence is TGTGCCGCGACACAGGGGGGCACAGATACGCAGTATTTT. This gives the protein CAATQGGTDTQYF.

The chain carries TRBV6-5 and TRBJ1-2, with D possibly TRBD1 on 6 matching bases. Germline assignment: CDR1 MNHEY and CDR2 SVGAGI. Between the trimmed V and J ends, which lost 2 bases and 5 bases, there was a span of 15 bases. This CDR3 comprises 15 residues. CDR3 loop: CASSYGRGFRYGYTF. The DNA for the CDR3 is TGTGCCAGCAGTTACGGCAGGGGATTTCGGTATGGCTACACCTTC.

This chain links TRBV6-2 or TRBV6-3 with TRBJ1-5; the D is unclear. This CDR3 has 13 residues. The germline V and J ends were trimmed by 2 bases and 6 bases, with 8 bases remaining between them. Germline assignment: CDR1 MNHEY and CDR2 SVGEGT. CDR3 nucleotide sequence: TGTGCCAGCAGTTACCCGATAAGTCAGCCCCAGCATTTT. It is translated as CASSYPISQPQHF.

The gene calls are TRBV3-1 (or the pseudogene TRBV3-2) and TRBJ2-7, with 12 bases identical to TRBD1. The germline V gene has CDR1 LGHDT and CDR2 YNNKEL (reference sequence). The CDR3 covers 21 residues. Trimming took 1 base from V and 4 from J; bases not matched to a gene: 20. The DNA of the CDR3 is TGTGCCAGCAGCCAAGCCTGTCCCGGGACAGGGGGCATCGGCAGGGATTACGAGCAGTACTTC. Protein sequence: CASSQACPGTGGIGRDYEQYF.

The V gene is TRBV6-5, the J gene TRBJ2-2; D possibly matches TRBD1 or TRBD2 (5 bases each). Trimming shortened V by 10 bases and J by 5 bases, and 14 bases separated the two germline ends. The CDR3 is made up of 13 amino acids. From germline, CDR1 is MNHEY and CDR2 SVGAGI. DNA for the CDR3: TGTGCCACCTCCGGGACCCGAACCGGGGAGCTGTTTTTT. Protein: CATSGTRTGELFF.

The CDR3 region is CASSLVRTRTYEQYF. The CDR3, as DNA: TGTGCCAGCAGCTTAGTTCGGACTAGAACCTACGAGCAGTACTTC. The chain is built from TRBV11-2 and TRBJ2-7; 7 positions agree with TRBD2. Germline lookup yields CDR1 SGHAT and CDR2 FQNNGV. This CDR3 has 15 amino acids. V was pared by 1 base and J by 2 bases, with 5 bases of the junction left unmatched.

The rearrangement links TRBV18 to TRBJ2-3; D uncertain. V lost 1 base to trimming and J lost 4 bases, with 15 bases between them. The CDR3 has 16 residues. Germline V gene lookup returns CDR1 KGHSH and CDR2 LQKENI. DNA of the CDR3: TGTGCCAGCTCACCACAGAGCTGGGTATCAGCAGATACGCAGTATTTT. Its translation is CASSPQSWVSADTQYF. The complete variable domain, with remaining parts taken from reference TRBV18 and TRBJ2-3, reads NAGVMQNPRHLVRRRGQEARLRCSPMKGHSHVYWYRQLPEEGLKFMVYLQKENIIDESGMPKERFSAEFPKEGPSILRIQQVVRGDSAAYFCASSPQSWVSADTQYFGPGTRLTVL.

A single count supports this clone. The chain combines TRBV15 with TRBJ2-7; no definite D call. Germline CDR1 reads LNHNV; CDR2 reads YYDKDF (reference sequence). The V end lost 0 bases, the J end lost 7 bases, and 10 bases lay between the germline ends. This CDR3 spans 13 amino acids. For the CDR3, the DNA is TGTGCCACCAGCAGAGAGTACCGACGGGAGCAGTACTTC. Residues: CATSREYRREQYF.